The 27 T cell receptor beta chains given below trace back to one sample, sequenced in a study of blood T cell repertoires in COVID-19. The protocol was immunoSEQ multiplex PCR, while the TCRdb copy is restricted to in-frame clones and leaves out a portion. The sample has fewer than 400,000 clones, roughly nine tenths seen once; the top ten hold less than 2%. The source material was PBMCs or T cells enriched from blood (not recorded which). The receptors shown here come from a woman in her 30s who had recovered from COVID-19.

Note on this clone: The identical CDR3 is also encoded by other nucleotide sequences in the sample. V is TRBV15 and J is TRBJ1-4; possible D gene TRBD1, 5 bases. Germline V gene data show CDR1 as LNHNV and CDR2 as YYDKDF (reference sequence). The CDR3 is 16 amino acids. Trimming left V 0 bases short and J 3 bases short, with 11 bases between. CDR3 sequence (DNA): TGTGCCACCAGCAGAGATGGGGCGGGGTCTAATGAAAAACTGTTTTTT. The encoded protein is CATSRDGAGSNEKLFF.

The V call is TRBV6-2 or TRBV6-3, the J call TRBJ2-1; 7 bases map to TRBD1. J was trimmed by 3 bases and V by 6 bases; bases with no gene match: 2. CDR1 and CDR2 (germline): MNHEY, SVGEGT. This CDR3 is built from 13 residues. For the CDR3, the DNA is TGTGCCAGCAGCCGGGACAGCTACAATGAGCAGTTCTTC. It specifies CASSRDSYNEQFF.

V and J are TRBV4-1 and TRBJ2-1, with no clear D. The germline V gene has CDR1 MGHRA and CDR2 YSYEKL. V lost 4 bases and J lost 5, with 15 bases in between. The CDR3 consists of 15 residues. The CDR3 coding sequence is TGCGCCAGCAGCCCCTACTGGCCCCAGGACAATGAGCAGTTCTTC. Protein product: CASSPYWPQDNEQFF.

The CDR3 spells CASSPRDRVGYTF. CDR3 DNA sequence: TGTGCCAGCAGTCCCCGGGACAGGGTCGGCTACACCTTC. The J gene is TRBJ1-2, the V gene TRBV28, with 9 bases that match TRBD1. Losses at the gene ends were 5 bases for V and 8 bases for J; bases not matched to a gene: 6. The germline gives CDR1 MDHEN, CDR2 SYDVKM. CDR3 length equals 13 residues.

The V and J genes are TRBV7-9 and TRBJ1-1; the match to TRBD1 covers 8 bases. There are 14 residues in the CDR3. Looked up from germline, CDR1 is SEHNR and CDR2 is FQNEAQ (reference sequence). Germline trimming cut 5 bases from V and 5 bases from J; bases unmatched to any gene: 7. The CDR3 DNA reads TGTGCCAGCAGCAACAGGACAGGGTTGACTGAAGCTTTCTTT. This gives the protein CASSNRTGLTEAFF.

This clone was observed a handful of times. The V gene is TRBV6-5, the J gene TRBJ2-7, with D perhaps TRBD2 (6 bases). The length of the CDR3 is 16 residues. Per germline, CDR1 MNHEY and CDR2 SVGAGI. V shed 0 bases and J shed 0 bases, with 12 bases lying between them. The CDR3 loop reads CASSYSRGVFSYEQYF. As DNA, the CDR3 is TGTGCCAGCAGTTACTCGCGCGGGGTTTTCTCCTACGAGCAGTACTTC.

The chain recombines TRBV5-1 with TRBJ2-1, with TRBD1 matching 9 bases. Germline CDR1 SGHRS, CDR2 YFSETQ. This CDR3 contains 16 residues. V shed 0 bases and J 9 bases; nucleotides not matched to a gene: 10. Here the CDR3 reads CASSLVPRQGVGEQFF. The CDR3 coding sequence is TGCGCCAGCAGCTTGGTTCCCAGACAGGGGGTGGGTGAGCAGTTCTTC.

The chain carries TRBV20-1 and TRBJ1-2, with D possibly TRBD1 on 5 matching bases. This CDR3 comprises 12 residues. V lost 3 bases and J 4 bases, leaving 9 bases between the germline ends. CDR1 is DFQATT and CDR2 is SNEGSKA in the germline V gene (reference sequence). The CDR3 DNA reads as TGCAGTGCTAGTTTCAGGGCCTATGGCTACACCTTC. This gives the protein CSASFRAYGYTF.

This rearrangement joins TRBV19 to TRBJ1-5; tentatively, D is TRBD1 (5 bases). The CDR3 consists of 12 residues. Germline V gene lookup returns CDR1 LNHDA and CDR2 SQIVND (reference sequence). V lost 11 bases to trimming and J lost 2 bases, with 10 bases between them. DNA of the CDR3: TGTGCCGTCGCGGGGGGCAATCAGCCCCAGCATTTT. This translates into CAVAGGNQPQHF.

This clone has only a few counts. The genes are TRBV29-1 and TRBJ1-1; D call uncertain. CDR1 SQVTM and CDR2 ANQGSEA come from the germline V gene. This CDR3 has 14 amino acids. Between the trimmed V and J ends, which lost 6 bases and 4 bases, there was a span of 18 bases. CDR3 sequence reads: CSVVSTWGGTEAFF. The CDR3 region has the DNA TGCAGCGTCGTTTCTACATGGGGAGGCACTGAAGCTTTCTTT.

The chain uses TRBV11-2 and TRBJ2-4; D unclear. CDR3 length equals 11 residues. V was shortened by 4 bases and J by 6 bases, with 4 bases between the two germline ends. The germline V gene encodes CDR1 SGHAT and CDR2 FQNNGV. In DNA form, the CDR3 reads TGTGCCAGCAGCTCGGGAAACATTCAGTACTTC. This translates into CASSSGNIQYF. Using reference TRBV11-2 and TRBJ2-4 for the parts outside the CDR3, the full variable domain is EAGVAQSPRYKIIEKRQSVAFWCNPISGHATLYWYQQILGQGPKLLIQFQNNGVVDDSQLPKDRFSAERLKGVDSTLKIQPAKLEDSAVYLCASSSGNIQYFGAGTRLSVL.

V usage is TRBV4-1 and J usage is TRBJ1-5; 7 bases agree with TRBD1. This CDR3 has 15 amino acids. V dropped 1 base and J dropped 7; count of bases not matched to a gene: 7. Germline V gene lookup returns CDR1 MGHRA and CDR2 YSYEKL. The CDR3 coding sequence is TGCGCCAGCAGCCAAGGTTGGACAGGACGGCAGCCCCAGCATTTT. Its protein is CASSQGWTGRQPQHF.

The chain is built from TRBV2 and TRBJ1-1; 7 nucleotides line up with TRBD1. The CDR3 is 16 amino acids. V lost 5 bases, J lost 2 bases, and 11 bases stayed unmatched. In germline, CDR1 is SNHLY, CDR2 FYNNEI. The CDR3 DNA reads TGTGCCAGCAGTTCGGGACAGCCTTCCCTAAACACTGAAGCTTTCTTT. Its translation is CASSSGQPSLNTEAFF.

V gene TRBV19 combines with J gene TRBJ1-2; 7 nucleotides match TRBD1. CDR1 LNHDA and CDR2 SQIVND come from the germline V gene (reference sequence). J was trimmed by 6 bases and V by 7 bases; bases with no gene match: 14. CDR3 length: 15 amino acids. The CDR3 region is CASTLNPTGLNGYTF. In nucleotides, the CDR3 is TGTGCCAGTACCCTAAATCCGACAGGGCTGAATGGCTACACCTTC.

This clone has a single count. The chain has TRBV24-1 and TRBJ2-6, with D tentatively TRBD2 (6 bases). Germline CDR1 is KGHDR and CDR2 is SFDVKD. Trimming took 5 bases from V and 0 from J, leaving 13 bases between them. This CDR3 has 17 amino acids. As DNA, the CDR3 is TGTGCCACCAGTGGATCCGGGAGCTACTCTGGGGCCAACGTCCTGACTTTC. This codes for CATSGSGSYSGANVLTF.

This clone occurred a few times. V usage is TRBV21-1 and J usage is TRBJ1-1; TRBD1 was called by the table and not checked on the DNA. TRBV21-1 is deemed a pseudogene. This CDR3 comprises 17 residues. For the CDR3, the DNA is TGTGCCAGCAGCGGCCGGCTCCGCAGGGGTCGGAACACTGAAGCTTTCTTT. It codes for CASSGRLRRGRNTEAFF.

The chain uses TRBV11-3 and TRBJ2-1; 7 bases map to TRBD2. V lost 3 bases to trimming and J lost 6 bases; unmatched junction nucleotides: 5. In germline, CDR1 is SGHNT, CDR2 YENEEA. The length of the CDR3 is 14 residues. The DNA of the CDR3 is TGTGCCAGCAGCTTTCAAAGGGAGGGCAATGAGCAGTTCTTC. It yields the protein CASSFQREGNEQFF.

CDR3 region: CASSVGAGVATNEKLFF. The CDR3 nucleotides read TGTGCCAGCAGCGTAGGAGCCGGAGTTGCAACTAATGAAAAACTGTTTTTT. This chain connects TRBV9 to TRBJ1-4; no clear D gene. Germline CDR1 reads SGDLS; CDR2 reads YYNGEE. CDR3 size: 17 residues. Trimming removed 0 bases from V and 0 bases from J, with 12 bases in between.

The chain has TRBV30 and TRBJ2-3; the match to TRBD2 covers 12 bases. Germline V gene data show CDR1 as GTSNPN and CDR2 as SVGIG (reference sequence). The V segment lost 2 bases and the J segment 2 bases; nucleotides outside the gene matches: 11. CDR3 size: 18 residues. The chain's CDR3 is CAWSLPSGRVDFTDTQYF. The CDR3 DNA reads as TGTGCCTGGAGTCTGCCTAGCGGGAGGGTCGACTTCACAGATACGCAGTATTTT. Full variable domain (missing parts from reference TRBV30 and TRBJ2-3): SQTIHQWPATLVQPVGSPLSLECTVEGTSNPNLYWYRQAAGRGLQLLFYSVGIGQISSEVPQNLSASRPQDRQFILSSKKLLLSDSGFYLCAWSLPSGRVDFTDTQYFGPGTRLTVL.

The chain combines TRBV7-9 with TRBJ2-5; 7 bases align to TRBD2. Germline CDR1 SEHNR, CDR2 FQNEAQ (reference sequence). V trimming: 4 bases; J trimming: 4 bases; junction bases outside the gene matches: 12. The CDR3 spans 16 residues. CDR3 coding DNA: TGTGCCAGCAGCTCAAGCCCAACTAGCGCAGGAGAGACCCAGTACTTC. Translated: CASSSSPTSAGETQYF.

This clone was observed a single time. CDR3 in amino acids: CASSHPSSGSSRDRNTEAFF. Here the CDR3 DNA reads TGTGCCAGCAGCCACCCTTCTTCAGGTTCGAGCAGGGACAGGAACACTGAAGCTTTCTTT. The J gene is TRBJ1-1, the V gene TRBV6-6; 7 bases agree with TRBD1. The V and J ends lost 6 bases and 1 base, in that order; junction bases with no gene match: 23. The V gene's germline CDR1 is MNHNY and CDR2 SVGAGI (reference sequence). The CDR3 has 20 amino acids.

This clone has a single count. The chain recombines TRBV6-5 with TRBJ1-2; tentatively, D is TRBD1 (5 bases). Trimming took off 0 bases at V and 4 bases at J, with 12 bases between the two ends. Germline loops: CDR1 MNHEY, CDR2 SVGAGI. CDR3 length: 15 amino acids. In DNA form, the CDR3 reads TGTGCCAGCAGTTACTCTCGCGACAGAGGCTATGGCTACACCTTC. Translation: CASSYSRDRGYGYTF.

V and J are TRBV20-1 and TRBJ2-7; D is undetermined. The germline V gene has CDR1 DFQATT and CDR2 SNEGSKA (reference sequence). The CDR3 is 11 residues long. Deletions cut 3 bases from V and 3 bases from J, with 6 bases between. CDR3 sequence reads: CSASNSYEQYF. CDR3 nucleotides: TGCAGTGCTAGTAACAGCTACGAGCAGTACTTC.

The CDR3 coding sequence is TGTGCCAGCAGCCGGAATCAGGTATCCTACGAGCAGTACTTC. Residues: CASSRNQVSYEQYF. The chain recombines TRBV3-1 (or the pseudogene TRBV3-2) with TRBJ2-7; D is undetermined. Germline V gene data show CDR1 as LGHDT and CDR2 as YNNKEL (reference sequence). Trimming took 4 bases from V and 1 from J, leaving 11 bases between them. The CDR3 covers 14 residues.

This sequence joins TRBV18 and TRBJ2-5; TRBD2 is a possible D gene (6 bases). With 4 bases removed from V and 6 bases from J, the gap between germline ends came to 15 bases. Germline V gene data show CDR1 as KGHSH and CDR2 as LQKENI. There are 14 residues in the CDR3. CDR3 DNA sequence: TGTGCCAGCTCACGGCGGGGTGAGATGCAGACCCAGTACTTC. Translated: CASSRRGEMQTQYF.

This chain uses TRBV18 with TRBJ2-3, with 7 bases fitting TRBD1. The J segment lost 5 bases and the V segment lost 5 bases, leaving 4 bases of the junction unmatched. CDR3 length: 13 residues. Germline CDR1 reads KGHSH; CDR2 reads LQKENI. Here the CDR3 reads CASSTPGGDTQYF. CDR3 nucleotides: TGTGCCAGCTCAACCCCAGGGGGAGATACGCAGTATTTT. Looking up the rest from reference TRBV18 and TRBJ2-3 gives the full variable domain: NAGVMQNPRHLVRRRGQEARLRCSPMKGHSHVYWYRQLPEEGLKFMVYLQKENIIDESGMPKERFSAEFPKEGPSILRIQQVVRGDSAAYFCASSTPGGDTQYFGPGTRLTVL.

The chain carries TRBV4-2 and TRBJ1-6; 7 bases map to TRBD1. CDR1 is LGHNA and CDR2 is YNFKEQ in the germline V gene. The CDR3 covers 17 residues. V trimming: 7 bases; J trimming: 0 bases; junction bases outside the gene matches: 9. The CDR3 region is CASKAGTDVSYNSPLHF. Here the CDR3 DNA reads TGTGCCAGCAAAGCCGGGACAGATGTCTCCTATAATTCACCCCTCCACTTT.